This T cell receptor (beta chain) was documented in a study of blood T cell repertoires in COVID-19. Study context: Acute and convalescent COVID-19 specimens originated in the United States, Italy and Spain.

Assay used: immunoSEQ multiplex PCR; TCRdb lists only in-frame clones, some missing. The repertoire holds roughly 70,000 clones, with over 65% as singletons. This CDR3 comprises 13 residues. J was trimmed by 8 bases and V by 7 bases; bases with no gene match: 8. The germline CDR1 and CDR2 sequences are SQVTM and ANQGSEA. The TCR originated in a woman between 65 and 79 years old with acute or convalescent COVID-19. The sequenced material came from peripheral blood. J is TRBJ2-1 and V is TRBV29-1, with 10 bases aligning to TRBD2. The CDR3 is CSAISGRSYEQFF. CDR3 DNA: TGCAGCGCCATTAGCGGGAGGTCTTATGAGCAGTTCTTC.